This T cell receptor beta chain appears in the sequencing data of a study of CD8 T cells in Susac syndrome. RNA amounts of about 0.45 to 1 ug underwent reverse transcription with random hexamers. Amplification of TCR beta CDR3 was carried out by immunoSEQ multiplex PCR, which covered 54 Vbeta and 13 Jbeta segments. TCRdb reprocessed the immunoSEQ multiplex PCR reads with MiXCR, giving one entry per CDR3 protein. The sample lists around 180,000 distinct CDR3 sequences; about 95% were seen once. Germline assignment: CDR1 SGHAT and CDR2 FQNNGV. The junction had 14 bases not matched to a gene; V was cut back by 5 bases and J by 7 bases. This CDR3 region has 17 residues.

This TCR was recovered from a human donor with multiple sclerosis. Sequencing was carried out using CD8+ T cells from PBMCs. The chain couples TRBV11-2 to TRBJ1-6, with 7 positions matching TRBD1. The CDR3 coding sequence is TGTGCCAGCAGCGGATGGCTCCGGGACAGCTTCAATTCACCCCTCCACTTT. Translating it yields CASSGWLRDSFNSPLHF.